Sequencing of this TCR beta chain was carried out in a study of blood T cells in healthy people across ages. Alongside a J-beta primer mix, a sample-barcoded 5' primer served in a second PCR lasting roughly 6 to 12 cycles. Each TCR beta cDNA got a 12-nucleotide random molecular identifier. TCRdb re-analysed the 5' RACE reads in MiXCR, keeping a single row per CDR3 protein. The sample yields approximately 800,000 distinct CDR3 sequences, about 53% seen once. General study findings and limits: Age brought a roughly linear fall in TCR beta diversity measured per million T cells. Diversity figures derived from one million T cells were judged to underestimate the true value.

This clonotype was detected a few times. Its antigen remains unidentified. This receptor was taken from a man at least 80 years old in good health. The sample comprised blood.

This CDR3 is CASSEDGTGAYEQYF. In DNA, the CDR3 is TGCGCCAGCAGTGAGGATGGGACAGGCGCCTACGAGCAGTACTTC. This chain uses TRBV10-2 with TRBJ2-7, with TRBD1 identical over 8 bases. The CDR3 extends over 15 amino acids. Germline lookup yields CDR1 WSHSY and CDR2 SAAADI. J was trimmed by 2 bases and V by 2 bases; bases with no gene match: 5.